This passage covers 5 T cell receptor beta chains from one sample sequenced in a study of T cells in Graves' hyperthyroidism and ophthalmopathy. From RNA transcripts, TCR beta CDR3 regions were amplified. TCR CDR3 underwent first-round RT-PCR with the HTBI primer set. MiXCR, applied by TCRdb to the multiplex PCR reads, yields one record per CDR3 protein. Seen here are around 300,000 distinct CDR3 sequences, roughly 13% observed once, and the top ten hold almost 35%. The specimen sequenced was blood. Receptors were obtained from a woman aged 40 to 50 with Graves' ophthalmopathy.

This clonotype was observed many times. The V call is TRBV28, the J call TRBJ1-4; 7 bases fit TRBD1. J was trimmed by 7 bases and V by 5 bases; bases with no gene match: 10. CDR1 MDHEN and CDR2 SYDVKM come from the germline V gene. The CDR3 covers 15 residues. This chain's CDR3 is CASSLPTGNGEKLFF. The CDR3 DNA reads as TGTGCCAGCAGTCTCCCGACAGGGAACGGTGAAAAACTGTTTTTT. Drawing the rest from reference TRBV28 and TRBJ1-4, the complete variable domain is DVKVTQSSRYLVKRTGEKVFLECVQDMDHENMFWYRQDPGLGLRLIYFSYDVKMKEKGDIPEGYSVSREKKERFSLILESASTNQTSMYLCASSLPTGNGEKLFFGSGTQLSVL.

The sample holds many counts of this clonotype. The J gene is TRBJ1-4, the V gene TRBV28; tentative D call: TRBD1 (5 bases). V was pared by 7 bases and J by 3 bases, with 6 bases between. The CDR3 covers 12 residues. Germline CDR1 is MDHEN and CDR2 is SYDVKM. The CDR3, as DNA: TGTGCCAGCAAGACAGCTAATGAAAAACTGTTTTTT. This gives the protein CASKTANEKLFF.

In this sample, this clonotype turned up many times. The chain combines TRBV12-3 or TRBV12-4 with TRBJ2-2; no definite D call. The CDR3 has 16 residues. Trimming pared 0 bases from V and 1 base from J, leaving 9 bases between. In nucleotides, the CDR3 is TGTGCCAGCAGTTTAGCGCTGACTGGGAACACCGGGGAGCTGTTTTTT. This codes for CASSLALTGNTGELFF.

This clonotype was seen at least ten times. This chain links TRBV2 with TRBJ1-2, with TRBD1 matching over 9 bases. Trimming took 6 bases from V and 8 from J; bases not matched to a gene: 4. The CDR3 extends over 12 amino acids. The V gene's germline CDR1 is SNHLY and CDR2 FYNNEI. The CDR3 protein is CASRTGGLGYTF. The CDR3 DNA follows: TGTGCCAGCAGGACAGGGGGACTAGGCTACACCTTC.

V gene TRBV6-2 or TRBV6-3 combines with J gene TRBJ1-5; no firm D call. The germline CDR1 and CDR2 sequences are MNHEY and SVGEGT. This CDR3 is 15 amino acids long. V was trimmed by 0 bases and J by 2 bases, leaving 8 bases between them. CDR3 protein: CASSYSTDGNQPQHF. The CDR3 nucleotides are TGTGCCAGCAGTTACTCGACCGATGGCAATCAGCCCCAGCATTTT.